This T cell receptor (beta chain) comes out of a study of OX40 agonist ivuxolimab in advanced cancers. Turning to the study itself: Hepatocellular carcinoma, melanoma, renal cell or head and neck cancer affected the dose-escalation patients. Whole-study findings and limits: There was clonal expansion of CD4+ and CD8+ blood T cells by week 6 at 0.1 to 3.0 mg/kg.

In regard to this clone: What it binds is not known.

Only in-frame clones appear in the TCRdb table, and some are missing; sequencing was by immunoSEQ multiplex PCR. This table has about 50,000 clones, 85% to 90% appearing once. The germline V and J ends were trimmed by 5 bases and 4 bases, with 12 bases remaining between them. Germline CDR1 is MGHDK and CDR2 is SYGVNS. The CDR3 runs 14 residues. The V and J genes are TRBV25-1 and TRBJ2-1; D gene unclear. The receptor's source is an adult with an advanced solid tumor such as melanoma, head and neck, liver or kidney cancer. Here the sequenced sample was CD4+ or CD8+ T cells sorted from blood, taken in a trial of the OX40 agonist ivuxolimab. The CDR3 spells CASSRWGFYNEQFF. The CDR3 DNA sequence: TGTGCCAGCAGTCGGTGGGGTTTTTACAATGAGCAGTTCTTC. Combining the CDR3 with reference TRBV25-1 and TRBJ2-1 gives the whole variable domain EADIYQTPRYLVIGTGKKITLECSQTMGHDKMYWYQQDPGMELHLIHYSYGVNSTEKGDLSSESTVSRIRTEHFPLTLESARPSHTSQYLCASSRWGFYNEQFFGPGTRLTVL.